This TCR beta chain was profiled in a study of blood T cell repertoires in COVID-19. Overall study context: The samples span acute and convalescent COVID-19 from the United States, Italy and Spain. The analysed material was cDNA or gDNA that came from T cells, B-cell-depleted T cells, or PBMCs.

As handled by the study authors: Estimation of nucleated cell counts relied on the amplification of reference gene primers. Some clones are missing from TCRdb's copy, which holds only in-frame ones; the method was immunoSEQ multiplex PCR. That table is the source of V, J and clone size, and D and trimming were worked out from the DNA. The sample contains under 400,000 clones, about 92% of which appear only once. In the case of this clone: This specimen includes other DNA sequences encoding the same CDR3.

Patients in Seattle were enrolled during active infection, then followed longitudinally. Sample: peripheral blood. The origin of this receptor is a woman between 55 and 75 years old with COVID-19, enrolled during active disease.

CDR3 nucleotides: TGCGCCAGCAGCGCAGACAGGGGGGGCACTGAAGCTTTCTTT. Encoded protein: CASSADRGGTEAFF. The J gene is TRBJ1-1, the V gene TRBV5-1; 9 bases line up with TRBD1. The CDR3 loop spans 14 amino acids. CDR1 and CDR2 from the germline V gene are SGHRS and YFSETQ. J was trimmed by 4 bases and V by 4 bases; bases with no gene match: 5. The full variable domain, in which reference TRBV5-1 and TRBJ1-1 provide the parts outside the CDR3, is KAGVTQTPRYLIKTRGQQVTLSCSPISGHRSVSWYQQTPGQGLQFLFEYFSETQRNKGNFPGRFSGRQFSNSRSEMNVSTLELGDSALYLCASSADRGGTEAFFGQGTRLTVV.